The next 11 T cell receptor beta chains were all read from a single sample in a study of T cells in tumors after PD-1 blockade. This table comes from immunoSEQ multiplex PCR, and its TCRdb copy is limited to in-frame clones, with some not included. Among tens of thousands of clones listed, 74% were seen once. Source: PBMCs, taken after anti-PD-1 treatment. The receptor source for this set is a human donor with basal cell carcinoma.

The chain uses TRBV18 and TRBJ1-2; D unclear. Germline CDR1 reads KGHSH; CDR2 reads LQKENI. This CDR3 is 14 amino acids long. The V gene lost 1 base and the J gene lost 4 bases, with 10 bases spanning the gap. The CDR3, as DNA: TGTGCCAGCTCACCACTTTCGGGCCCCTATGGCTACACCTTC. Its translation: CASSPLSGPYGYTF.

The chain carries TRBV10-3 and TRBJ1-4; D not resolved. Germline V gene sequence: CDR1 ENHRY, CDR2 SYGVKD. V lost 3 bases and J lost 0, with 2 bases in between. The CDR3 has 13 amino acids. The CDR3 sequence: CAISDPTNEKLFF. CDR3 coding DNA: TGTGCCATCAGTGATCCAACTAATGAAAAACTGTTTTTT.

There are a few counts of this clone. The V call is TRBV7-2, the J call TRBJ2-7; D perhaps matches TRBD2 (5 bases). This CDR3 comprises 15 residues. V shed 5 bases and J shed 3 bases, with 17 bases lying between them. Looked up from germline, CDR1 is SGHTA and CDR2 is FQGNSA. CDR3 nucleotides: TGTGCCAGCAGCCCCTCCTCGGGGTTGGGCTACGAGCAGTACTTC. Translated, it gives CASSPSSGLGYEQYF.

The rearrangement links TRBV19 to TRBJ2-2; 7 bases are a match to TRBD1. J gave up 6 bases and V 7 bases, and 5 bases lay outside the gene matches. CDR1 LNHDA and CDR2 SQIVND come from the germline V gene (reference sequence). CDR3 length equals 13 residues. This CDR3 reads CASNPQGAGELFF. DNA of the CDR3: TGTGCCAGTAACCCCCAGGGGGCCGGGGAGCTGTTTTTT.

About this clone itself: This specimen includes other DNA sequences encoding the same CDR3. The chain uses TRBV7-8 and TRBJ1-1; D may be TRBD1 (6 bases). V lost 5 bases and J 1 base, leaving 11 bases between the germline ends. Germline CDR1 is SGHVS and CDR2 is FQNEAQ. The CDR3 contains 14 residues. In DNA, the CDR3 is TGTGCCAGCAGCAGGACGGGACAGAACACTGAAGCTTTCTTT. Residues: CASSRTGQNTEAFF.

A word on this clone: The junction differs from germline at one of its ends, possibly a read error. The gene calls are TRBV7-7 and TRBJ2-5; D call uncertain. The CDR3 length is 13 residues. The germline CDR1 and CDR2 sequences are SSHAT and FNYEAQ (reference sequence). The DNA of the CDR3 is TGTGCTAGCAGCCCCCTACCACAAGAGACCCAGTACTTC. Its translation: CASSPLPQETQYF.

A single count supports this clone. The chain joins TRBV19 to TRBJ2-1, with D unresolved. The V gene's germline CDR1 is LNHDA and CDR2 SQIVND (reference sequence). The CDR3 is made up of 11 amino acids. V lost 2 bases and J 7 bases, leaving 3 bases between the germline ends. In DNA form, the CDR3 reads TGTGCCAGTAGTATACGAAATGAGCAGTTCTTC. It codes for CASSIRNEQFF.

The CDR3 reads CASSHRGRGANVLTF. CDR3 DNA sequence: TGTGCCAGCAGCCACAGGGGGCGAGGGGCCAACGTCCTGACTTTC. J is TRBJ2-6 and V is TRBV3-1 (or the pseudogene TRBV3-2); 8 bases are shared with TRBD1. This CDR3 comprises 15 residues. V lost 3 bases to trimming and J lost 4 bases; unmatched junction nucleotides: 2. The germline V gene encodes CDR1 LGHDT and CDR2 YNNKEL (reference sequence).

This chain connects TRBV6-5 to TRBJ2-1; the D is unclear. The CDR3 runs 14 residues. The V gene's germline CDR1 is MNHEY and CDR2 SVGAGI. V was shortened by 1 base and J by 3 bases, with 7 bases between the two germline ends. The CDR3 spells CASSYWGNYNEQFF. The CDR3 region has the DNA TGTGCCAGCAGTTACTGGGGTAACTACAATGAGCAGTTCTTC.

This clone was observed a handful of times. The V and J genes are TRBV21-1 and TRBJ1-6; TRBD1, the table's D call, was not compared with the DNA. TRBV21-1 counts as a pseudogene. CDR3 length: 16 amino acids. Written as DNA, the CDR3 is TGTGCCAGCAGCAAAGAGGGGAAATCCTATAATTCACCCCTCCACTTT. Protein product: CASSKEGKSYNSPLHF.

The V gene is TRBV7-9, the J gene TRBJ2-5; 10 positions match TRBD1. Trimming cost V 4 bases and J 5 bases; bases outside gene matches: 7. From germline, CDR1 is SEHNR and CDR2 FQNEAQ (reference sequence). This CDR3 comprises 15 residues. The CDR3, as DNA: TGTGCCAGCAGCTCAAGGGACAGGGGAGGGGAGACCCAGTACTTC. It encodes CASSSRDRGGETQYF.